The 29 T cell receptor beta chains below come from one sample, sequenced in a study of control samples from healthy donors and cancer patients. Assay: immunoSEQ multiplex PCR; the TCRdb copy retains only in-frame clones and omits some. Of some 170,000 clones in the sample, around 94% were seen once. Material: PBMCs. These receptors originate from a man between 60 and 75 years old with colorectal cancer.

The rearrangement uses TRBV2 and TRBJ2-6, with D tentatively TRBD1 or TRBD2 (5 bases each). There are 15 residues in the CDR3. Trimming removed 3 bases from V and 2 bases from J, with 8 bases in between. Germline V lookup: CDR1 SNHLY, CDR2 FYNNEI. CDR3 DNA: TGTGCCAGCAGTGAGGGGGTGGCTGGGGCCAACGTCCTGACTTTC. Amino acids: CASSEGVAGANVLTF.

The rearrangement joins TRBV4-3 to TRBJ1-1; no clear D. Trimming pared 2 bases from V and 1 base from J, leaving 5 bases between. From germline, CDR1 is LGHNA and CDR2 YSLEER. This CDR3 has 13 residues. The CDR3 loop reads CASSQKGNTEAFF. Here the CDR3 DNA reads TGCGCCAGCAGCCAAAAGGGGAACACTGAAGCTTTCTTT.

The chain employs TRBV3-1 (or the pseudogene TRBV3-2) and TRBJ1-1; no clear D. Looked up from germline, CDR1 is LGHDT and CDR2 is YNNKEL (reference sequence). Trimming pared 0 bases from V and 5 bases from J, leaving 7 bases between. CDR3 length equals 13 residues. CDR3 loop: CASSQDGVTEAFF. The DNA of the CDR3 is TGTGCCAGCAGCCAAGATGGGGTAACTGAAGCTTTCTTT.

About this clone itself: A read error may produce the germline difference seen at one junction end. The chain recombines TRBV5-1 with TRBJ1-1; TRBD1 agrees at 11 bases. Germline V CDR1 and CDR2: SGHRS, YFSETQ. CDR3 size: 15 residues. The CDR3 here is CARRGQGAGWAEAFF. CDR3 sequence (DNA): TGCGCCCGCAGAGGACAGGGGGCTGGGTGGGCTGAAGCTTTCTTT.

V usage is TRBV19 and J usage is TRBJ1-4; no clear D. Looked up from germline, CDR1 is LNHDA and CDR2 is SQIVND (reference sequence). The V end was cut by 5 bases, the J end by 1 base, with 8 bases between. The CDR3 covers 14 residues. The CDR3 DNA reads as TGTGCCAGTAGTCAGAGGCTAACTAATGAAAAACTGTTTTTT. It translates to CASSQRLTNEKLFF.

This chain joins TRBV29-1 and TRBJ1-3; 7 bases line up with TRBD1. J lost 2 bases, V lost 3 bases, and 4 bases had no gene match. This CDR3 region has 14 residues. The germline V gene encodes CDR1 SQVTM and CDR2 ANQGSEA. CDR3 coding DNA: TGCAGCGTTGACCTGACAGGGACTGGAAACACCATATATTTT. Protein sequence: CSVDLTGTGNTIYF.

The J gene is TRBJ1-4, the V gene TRBV30, with no clear D. The CDR3 spans 12 residues. Looked up from germline, CDR1 is GTSNPN and CDR2 is SVGIG (reference sequence). Trimming stripped 3 bases from V and 8 bases from J, with 10 bases between. CDR3: CAWSPVGEKLFF. CDR3 DNA: TGTGCCTGGAGCCCGGTGGGGGAAAAACTGTTTTTT.

The chain links TRBV20-1 to TRBJ1-5, with D hard to call. Trimming cost V 6 bases and J 7 bases, with 7 bases left between them. The CDR3 spans 10 residues. Germline CDR1 DFQATT, CDR2 SNEGSKA (reference sequence). The DNA of the CDR3 is TGCAGTGCCAGAATCCAGCCCCAGCATTTT. The encoded protein is CSARIQPQHF.

This clone is a singleton in its sample. The chain links TRBV6-2 or TRBV6-3 to TRBJ1-1, with 10 positions matching TRBD1. CDR1 is MNHEY, CDR2 SVGEGT, per germline. The length of the CDR3 is 13 residues. After removal of 6 bases from V and 6 bases from J, the junction contained 4 bases not matched to a gene. CDR3 loop: CASSSGQGAEAFF. The CDR3 DNA is TGTGCCAGCAGCTCTGGACAGGGGGCTGAAGCTTTCTTT.

This chain links TRBV30 with TRBJ2-5, with TRBD1 as a possible D gene (5 bases). The CDR3 is 17 amino acids. The germline V gene has CDR1 GTSNPN and CDR2 SVGIG (reference sequence). V lost 0 bases to trimming and J lost 1 base, with 18 bases between them. The CDR3 here is CAWSVQAGRTAQETQYF. In DNA form, the CDR3 reads TGTGCCTGGAGTGTACAGGCAGGGCGTACTGCCCAAGAGACCCAGTACTTC.

The chain recombines TRBV18 with TRBJ1-6, with 7 bases identical to TRBD1. Germline trimming cut 1 base from V and 15 bases from J; bases unmatched to any gene: 9. The CDR3 is 14 amino acids. Per the germline V gene, CDR1 is KGHSH and CDR2 is LQKENI. CDR3 sequence: CASSPRNTGDNLHF. The CDR3 DNA is TGTGCCAGCTCACCACGAAACACAGGGGACAACCTCCACTTT.

The J gene is TRBJ2-7, the V gene TRBV5-8, with no clear D. The CDR3 is made up of 13 amino acids. V lost 0 bases and J lost 7, with 11 bases in between. From germline, CDR1 is SGHTS and CDR2 YDEGEE. The CDR3 spells CASSLDYNGEQYF. The CDR3 DNA is TGTGCCAGCAGCTTGGACTACAACGGGGAGCAGTACTTC.

The J gene is TRBJ1-1, the V gene TRBV10-3, with a possible D match to TRBD1 (6 bases). This CDR3 has 14 amino acids. Looked up from germline, CDR1 is ENHRY and CDR2 is SYGVKD. V dropped 2 bases and J dropped 3 bases, with 10 bases sitting between them. The CDR3 reads CAISEKRGYTEAFF. In DNA form, the CDR3 reads TGTGCCATCAGTGAGAAAAGGGGGTACACTGAAGCTTTCTTT.

The CDR3 nucleotides read TGCGCCAGCAGCCAAGATCACAGGGGCTACGAGCAGTACTTC. It encodes CASSQDHRGYEQYF. The chain has TRBV4-1 and TRBJ2-7, with TRBD1 identical over 7 bases. With V trimmed by 0 bases and J by 3 bases, 2 bases remained unmatched. CDR3 length: 14 residues. CDR1 is MGHRA, CDR2 YSYEKL, per germline.

V and J are TRBV2 and TRBJ2-3; tentatively, D is TRBD1 (5 bases). Germline lookup yields CDR1 SNHLY and CDR2 FYNNEI. The CDR3 has 15 amino acids. Trimming took 0 bases from V and 4 from J, leaving 11 bases between them. CDR3 nucleotide sequence: TGTGCCAGCAGTGAAGCGCTTCCAGGGCCAGATACGCAGTATTTT. It encodes CASSEALPGPDTQYF.

V is TRBV9 and J is TRBJ2-3; 8 bases are shared with TRBD2. The V gene's germline CDR1 is SGDLS and CDR2 YYNGEE. The CDR3 consists of 15 residues. Trimming at V came to 3 bases and at J to 1 base, leaving 4 bases not matched to a gene. As DNA, the CDR3 is TGTGCCAGCAGCGCCAGCGGGGGCGGCACAGATACGCAGTATTTT. This encodes CASSASGGGTDTQYF.

V gene TRBV11-2 combines with J gene TRBJ1-2; 8 bases are a match to TRBD1. Per the germline V gene, CDR1 is SGHAT and CDR2 is FQNNGV. The V and J ends lost 8 bases and 5 bases, in that order; junction bases with no gene match: 7. The CDR3 runs to 13 residues. The CDR3 sequence: CASSAGTGYGYTF. CDR3 nucleotide sequence: TGTGCCAGCTCAGCCGGGACAGGTTATGGCTACACCTTC.

The DNA for the CDR3 is TGTGCCATCAGTGAGGGGGGACAGGGAAATCATGGCGAGCAGTACTTC. Translated: CAISEGGQGNHGEQYF. The V and J genes are TRBV10-3 and TRBJ2-7, with 9 nucleotides matching TRBD1. CDR3 length: 16 residues. Germline V CDR1 and CDR2: ENHRY, SYGVKD. V lost 2 bases, J lost 6 bases, and 11 bases stayed unmatched.

The CDR3 loop is CASSVVAQAHYGYTF. Here the CDR3 DNA reads TGTGCCAGCAGCGTAGTAGCACAGGCCCACTATGGCTACACCTTC. This sequence joins TRBV9 and TRBJ1-2; TRBD1 is a possible D gene (5 bases). Trimming pared 0 bases from V and 3 bases from J, leaving 12 bases between. CDR3 length: 15 amino acids. Germline values: CDR1 SGDLS, CDR2 YYNGEE.

The chain combines TRBV9 with TRBJ2-5; either TRBD1 or TRBD2 may supply D (5 bases each). The V gene lost 0 bases and the J gene lost 4 bases, with 10 bases spanning the gap. The length of the CDR3 is 14 residues. The germline V gene has CDR1 SGDLS and CDR2 YYNGEE. CDR3 in DNA: TGTGCCAGCAGCGTAGGGGGGTTCGTAGAGACCCAGTACTTC. This sequence encodes CASSVGGFVETQYF. The full variable domain, with the rest looked up from reference TRBV9 and TRBJ2-5, is DSGVTQTPKHLITATGQRVTLRCSPRSGDLSVYWYQQSLDQGLQFLIQYYNGEERAKGNILERFSAQQFPDLHSELNLSSLELGDSALYFCASSVGGFVETQYFGPGTRLLVL.

The gene calls are TRBV18 and TRBJ1-4; D may be TRBD1 (5 bases). Germline CDR1 is KGHSH and CDR2 is LQKENI. This CDR3 contains 16 residues. The V and J ends lost 6 bases and 1 base respectively, with 15 bases between them. The CDR3 DNA follows: TGTGCCAGCTCCCCGCGACAGCCGATAACTAATGAAAAACTGTTTTTT. It yields the protein CASSPRQPITNEKLFF.

This clone was counted once. This chain links TRBV19 with TRBJ1-3, with D maybe TRBD1 (6 bases). This CDR3 spans 15 amino acids. Germline V gene lookup returns CDR1 LNHDA and CDR2 SQIVND (reference sequence). The V and J ends lost 7 bases and 1 base respectively, with 14 bases between them. CDR3 sequence reads: CASTGTWISGNTIYF. The DNA for the CDR3 is TGTGCCAGTACTGGGACATGGATTTCTGGAAACACCATATATTTT.

This chain joins TRBV27 and TRBJ1-5; D is unresolved. The CDR3 is made up of 15 amino acids. Germline V gives CDR1 MNHEY, CDR2 SMNVEV (reference sequence). V lost 6 bases and J lost 4, with 16 bases in between. Here the CDR3 DNA reads TGTGCCAGCAGCCTATCCTTCCTGGGAAATCAGCCCCAGCATTTT. As protein: CASSLSFLGNQPQHF.

The gene calls are TRBV19 and TRBJ2-1, with TRBD2 as a possible D gene (6 bases). CDR1 and CDR2 (germline): LNHDA, SQIVND (reference sequence). The CDR3 contains 15 residues. The V end was cut by 3 bases, the J end by 3 bases, with 12 bases between. The CDR3 DNA reads as TGTGCCAGTAGTATCCGAGAGACTAGCTACAATGAGCAGTTCTTC. Protein: CASSIRETSYNEQFF.

This clone was detected a few times. The rearrangement uses TRBV18 and TRBJ1-5; TRBD1 might be the D (6 bases). Looked up from germline, CDR1 is KGHSH and CDR2 is LQKENI. Trimming cost V 4 bases and J 5 bases, with 12 bases left between them. CDR3 size: 14 residues. The CDR3 is CASSLDSEYQPQHF. The CDR3 bases are TGTGCCAGCTCACTGGACAGCGAATATCAGCCCCAGCATTTT.

This clone occurred once. The chain has TRBV12-3 or TRBV12-4 and TRBJ2-5, with D tentatively TRBD1 or TRBD2 (5 bases each). Trimming cost V 8 bases and J 2 bases, with 12 bases left between them. The CDR3 covers 13 residues. DNA of the CDR3: TGTGCCAGCTGCCCGGGACCTCAAGAGACCCAGTACTTC. It codes for CASCPGPQETQYF.

The chain joins TRBV27 to TRBJ1-5, with D unresolved. This CDR3 comprises 13 residues. CDR1 MNHEY and CDR2 SMNVEV come from the germline V gene (reference sequence). Trimming removed 5 bases at V and 7 bases at J, with 12 bases between. CDR3 nucleotides: TGTGCCAGCAGTACTTCAACAGACCAGCCCCAGCATTTT. Protein: CASSTSTDQPQHF.

This chain uses TRBV18 with TRBJ1-1; D remains unclear. The germline CDR1 and CDR2 sequences are KGHSH and LQKENI. Trimming left V 1 base short and J 0 bases short, with 9 bases between. The CDR3 has 15 residues. The CDR3 is CASSPRQTLNTEAFF. CDR3 DNA: TGTGCCAGCTCACCACGCCAGACTTTGAACACTGAAGCTTTCTTT.

The chain combines TRBV29-1 with TRBJ1-2, with unresolved D. Germline lookup yields CDR1 SQVTM and CDR2 ANQGSEA. This CDR3 is 20 amino acids long. Between the trimmed V and J ends, which lost 3 bases and 3 bases, there was a span of 32 bases. The CDR3 protein is CSVDRSVAPAPYGSDYGYTF. Written as DNA, the CDR3 is TGCAGCGTTGATAGATCCGTCGCCCCGGCCCCCTACGGCTCCGACTATGGCTACACCTTC.